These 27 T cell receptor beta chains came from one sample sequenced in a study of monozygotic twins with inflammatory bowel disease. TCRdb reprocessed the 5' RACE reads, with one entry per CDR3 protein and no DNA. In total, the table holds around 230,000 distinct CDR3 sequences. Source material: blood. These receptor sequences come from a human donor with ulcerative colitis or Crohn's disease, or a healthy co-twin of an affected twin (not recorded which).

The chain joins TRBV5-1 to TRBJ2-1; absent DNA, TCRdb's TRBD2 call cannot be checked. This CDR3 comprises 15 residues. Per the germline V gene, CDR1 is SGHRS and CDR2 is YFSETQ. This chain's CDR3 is CASSLEGGEGNEQFF. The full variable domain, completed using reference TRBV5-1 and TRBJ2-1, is KAGVTQTPRYLIKTRGQQVTLSCSPISGHRSVSWYQQTPGQGLQFLFEYFSETQRNKGNFPGRFSGRQFSNSRSEMNVSTLELGDSALYLCASSLEGGEGNEQFFGPGTRLTVL.

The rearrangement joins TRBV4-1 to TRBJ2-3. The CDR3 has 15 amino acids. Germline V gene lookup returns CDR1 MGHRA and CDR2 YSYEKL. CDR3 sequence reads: CASSQAQGSRDTQYF.

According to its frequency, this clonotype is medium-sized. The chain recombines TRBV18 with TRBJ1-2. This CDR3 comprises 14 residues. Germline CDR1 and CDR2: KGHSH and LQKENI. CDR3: CASSPPTESYGYTF.

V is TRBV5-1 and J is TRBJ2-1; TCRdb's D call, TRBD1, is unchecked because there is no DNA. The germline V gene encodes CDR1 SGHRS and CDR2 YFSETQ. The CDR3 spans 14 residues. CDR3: CASSTGGELIEQFF.

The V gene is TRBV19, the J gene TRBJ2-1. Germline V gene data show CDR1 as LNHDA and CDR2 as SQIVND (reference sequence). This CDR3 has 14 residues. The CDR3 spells CASSKASSYNEQFF.

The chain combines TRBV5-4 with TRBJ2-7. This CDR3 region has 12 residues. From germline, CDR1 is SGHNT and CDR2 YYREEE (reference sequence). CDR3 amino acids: CASSLGQLEQYF.

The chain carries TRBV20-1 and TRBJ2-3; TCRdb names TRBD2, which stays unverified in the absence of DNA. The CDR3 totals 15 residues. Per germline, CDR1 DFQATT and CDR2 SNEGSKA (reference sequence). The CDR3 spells CSRPEGLQETDTQYF.

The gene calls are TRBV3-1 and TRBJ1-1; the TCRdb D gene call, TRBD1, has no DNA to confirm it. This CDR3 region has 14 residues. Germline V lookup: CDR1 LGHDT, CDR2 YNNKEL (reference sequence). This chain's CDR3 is CASIPRGGNTEAFF.

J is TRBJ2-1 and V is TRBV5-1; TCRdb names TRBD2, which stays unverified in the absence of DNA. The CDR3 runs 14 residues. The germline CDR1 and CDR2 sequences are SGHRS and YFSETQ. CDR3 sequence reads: CASSFASGVNEQFF.

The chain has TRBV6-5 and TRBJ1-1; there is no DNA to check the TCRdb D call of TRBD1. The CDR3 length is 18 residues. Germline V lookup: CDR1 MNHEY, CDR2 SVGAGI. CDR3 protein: CASSYFGAGGPLNTEAFF.

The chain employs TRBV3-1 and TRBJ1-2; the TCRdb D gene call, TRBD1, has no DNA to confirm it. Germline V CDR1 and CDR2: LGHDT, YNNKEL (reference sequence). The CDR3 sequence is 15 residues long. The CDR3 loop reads CASSPSWGTNYGYTF.

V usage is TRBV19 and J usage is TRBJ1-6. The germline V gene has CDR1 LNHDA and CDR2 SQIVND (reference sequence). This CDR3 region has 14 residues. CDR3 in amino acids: CASSNYAEASPLHF.

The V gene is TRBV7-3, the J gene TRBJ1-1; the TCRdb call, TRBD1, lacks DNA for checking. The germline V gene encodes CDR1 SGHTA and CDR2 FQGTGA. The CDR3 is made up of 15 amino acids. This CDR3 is CASSLSGGLNTEAFF.

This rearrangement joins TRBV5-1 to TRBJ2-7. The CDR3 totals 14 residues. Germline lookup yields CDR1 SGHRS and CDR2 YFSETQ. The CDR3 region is CASSLDRRTYEQYF.

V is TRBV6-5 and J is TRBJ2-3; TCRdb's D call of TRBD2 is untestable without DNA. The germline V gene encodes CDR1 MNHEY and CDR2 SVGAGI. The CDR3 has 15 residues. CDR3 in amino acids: CASSSGTAITDTQYF.

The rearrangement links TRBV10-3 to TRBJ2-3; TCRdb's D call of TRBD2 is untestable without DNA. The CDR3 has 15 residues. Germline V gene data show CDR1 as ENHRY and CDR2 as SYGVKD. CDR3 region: CAISEQSGGPDTQYF.

The CDR3 reads CSASGNSGRDTQYF. This sequence joins TRBV20-1 and TRBJ2-3; TCRdb's D gene call, TRBD2, goes unchecked for lack of DNA. The V gene's germline CDR1 is DFQATT and CDR2 SNEGSKA (reference sequence). The CDR3 totals 14 residues.

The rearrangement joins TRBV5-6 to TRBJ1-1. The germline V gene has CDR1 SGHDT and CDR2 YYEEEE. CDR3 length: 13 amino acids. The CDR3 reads CASSLASGAEAFF.

The CDR3 loop reads CAISGTGETTSGNTIYF. V usage is TRBV10-3 and J usage is TRBJ1-3; checking the TCRdb D call of TRBD1 is not possible without DNA. This CDR3 comprises 17 residues. Germline CDR1 is ENHRY and CDR2 is SYGVKD.

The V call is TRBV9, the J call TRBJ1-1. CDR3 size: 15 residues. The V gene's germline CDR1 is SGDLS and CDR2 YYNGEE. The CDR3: CASSVGWGMDTEAFF.

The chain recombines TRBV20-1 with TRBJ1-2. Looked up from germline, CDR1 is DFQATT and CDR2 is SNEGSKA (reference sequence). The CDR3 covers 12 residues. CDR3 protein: CSATRTSEGYTF.

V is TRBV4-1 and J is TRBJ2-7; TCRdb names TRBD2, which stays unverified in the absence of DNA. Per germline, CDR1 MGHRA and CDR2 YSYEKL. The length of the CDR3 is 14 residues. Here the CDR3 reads CASSQEGGLDEQYF.

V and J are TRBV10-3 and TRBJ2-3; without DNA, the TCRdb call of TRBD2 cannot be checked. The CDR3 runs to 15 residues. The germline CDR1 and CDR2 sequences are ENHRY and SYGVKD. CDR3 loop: CAISEGLADTDTQYF.

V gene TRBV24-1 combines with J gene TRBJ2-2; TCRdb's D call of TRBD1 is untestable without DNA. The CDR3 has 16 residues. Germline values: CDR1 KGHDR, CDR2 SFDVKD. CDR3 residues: CATGDSGGPNTGELFF.

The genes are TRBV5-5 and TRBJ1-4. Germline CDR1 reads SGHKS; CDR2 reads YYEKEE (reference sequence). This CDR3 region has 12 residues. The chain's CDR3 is CASSWVDEKLFF. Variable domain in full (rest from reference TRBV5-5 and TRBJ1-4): DAGVTQSPTHLIKTRGQQVTLRCSPISGHKSVSWYQQVLGQGPQFIFQYYEKEERGRGNFPDRFSARQFPNYSSELNVNALLLGDSALYLCASSWVDEKLFFGSGTQLSVL.

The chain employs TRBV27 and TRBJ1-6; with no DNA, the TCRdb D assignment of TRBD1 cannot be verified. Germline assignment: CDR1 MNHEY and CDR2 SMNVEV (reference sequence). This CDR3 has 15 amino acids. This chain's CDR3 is CASRRPGTANSPLHF.

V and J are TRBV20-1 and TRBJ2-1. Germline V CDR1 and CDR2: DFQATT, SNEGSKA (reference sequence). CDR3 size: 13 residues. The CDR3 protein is CSALGGTYNEQFF.